Listed below are T cell receptor beta chains from one sample, sequenced in a study of blood T cell repertoires in acute mononucleosis. Sequenced by immunoSEQ multiplex PCR; TCRdb stores in-frame clones only, minus some. Among 870 or so clones listed, about 30% were seen once. The sequenced sample was EBV YVL epitope tetramer+ CD8+ T cells sorted from PBMCs, obtained during convalescence from infectious mononucleosis. The receptors come from a man between 18 and 35 years old with infectious mononucleosis caused by EBV. Both conserved end residues are part of each CDR3. Fields, in order: D gene, clone size, V gene, J gene, CDR3 DNA, CDR3 protein. D genes are given only for firm matches. Expanded clones get a size class; other rows say once, few or many, or leave the size out.

d_call: NA
clone_size: NA
v_call: TRBV19
j_call: TRBJ2-3
cdr3_nt: TGTGCCAGTAGAACAGCTGGAAACTCTTATACGCAGTATTTT
cdr3_aa: CASRTAGNSYTQYF

d_call: NA
clone_size: NA
v_call: TRBV23-1
j_call: TRBJ2-7
cdr3_nt: TGCGCCAGACCCTTTGAGGCGCCCGGGGAACGAGCGTACTTC
cdr3_aa: CARPFEAPGERAYF

d_call: NA
clone_size: few
v_call: TRBV11-3
j_call: TRBJ2-1
cdr3_nt: TGTGCCAGCAGCTCCCTAACGTACAATGAGCAGTTCTTC
cdr3_aa: CASSSLTYNEQFF

d_call: NA
clone_size: NA
v_call: TRBV29-1
j_call: TRBJ2-1
cdr3_nt: TGCGGCGTAGGCCTCCTAGTGGGAGAGGCCAATAAGCAGTTCTTC
cdr3_aa: CGVGLLVGEANKQFF

d_call: NA
clone_size: NA
v_call: TRBV6-5
j_call: TRBJ2-3
cdr3_nt: TGTGCCAGCTGTGCCGTACTTGGGTCAGCGTCGACGCTGTATTTT
cdr3_aa: CASCAVLGSASTLYF

d_call: NA
clone_size: medium-sized
v_call: TRBV10-3
j_call: TRBJ2-3
cdr3_nt: TGTGCCAGCAGTGCCCTACTTGGGTCAGCGTCGACGCAGTATTTT
cdr3_aa: CASSALLGSASTQYF

d_call: NA
clone_size: NA
v_call: TRBV6-5
j_call: TRBJ2-3
cdr3_nt: TGTGCCCTCATTGCCCTACTTGGGTCAGCGTCGACGCAGTATTTT
cdr3_aa: CALIALLGSASTQYF

d_call: TRBD2
clone_size: once
v_call: TRBV27
j_call: TRBJ2-1
cdr3_nt: TGTGCCAGCAGCTTAGACCTACTAGCGGGAGTTCATGAGCAGTTCTTC
cdr3_aa: CASSLDLLAGVHEQFF

d_call: NA
clone_size: NA
v_call: TRBV6-5
j_call: TRBJ2-3
cdr3_nt: TGTGCCAGCTGTGCGCTACTTGGGTCAGCGTCGACGCTGTATTTT
cdr3_aa: CASCALLGSASTLYF

d_call: NA
clone_size: many
v_call: TRBV6-5
j_call: TRBJ2-2
cdr3_nt: TGTGCCAGCAGTTTTTATTTACAGCTCAACACCGGGGAGCTGTTTTTT
cdr3_aa: CASSFYLQLNTGELFF

d_call: NA
clone_size: medium-sized
v_call: TRBV6-5
j_call: TRBJ2-3
cdr3_nt: TGTGCCAGCAGTTTATTCTCAGATACGCAGTATTTT
cdr3_aa: CASSLFSDTQYF

d_call: NA
clone_size: NA
v_call: TRBV6-5
j_call: TRBJ2-3
cdr3_nt: TGTGCCAGCATGGCCCTACTTGGGTCAGCGTCGACGCAGTATTTT
cdr3_aa: CASMALLGSASTQYF

d_call: NA
clone_size: few
v_call: TRBV6-5
j_call: TRBJ2-3
cdr3_nt: TGTGCCAGCAGTGCCCTTCTTGGGTCAGCGTCGACGCAGTTTTTT
cdr3_aa: CASSALLGSASTQFF

d_call: NA
clone_size: many
v_call: TRBV6-6
j_call: TRBJ2-7
cdr3_nt: TGTGCCAGCAGTCCCCCTGGTGTCGAGCAGTACTTC
cdr3_aa: CASSPPGVEQYF

d_call: NA
clone_size: medium-sized
v_call: TRBV28
j_call: TRBJ2-2
cdr3_nt: TGTGCCAGCAGACAAACGTCCGGGGAGCTGTTTTTT
cdr3_aa: CASRQTSGELFF

d_call: NA
clone_size: few
v_call: TRBV28
j_call: TRBJ2-2
cdr3_nt: TGTGCCAGCAGTTTAATACTAGCCCTTAACACCGGGGAGCTGTTTTTT
cdr3_aa: CASSLILALNTGELFF

d_call: TRBD1
clone_size: NA
v_call: TRBV25-1
j_call: TRBJ2-7
cdr3_nt: TGTGCCAGCAGTTGGACAGGTTCCTACGAGCAGTACTTC
cdr3_aa: CASSWTGSYEQYF

d_call: NA
clone_size: many
v_call: TRBV14
j_call: TRBJ1-1
cdr3_nt: TGTGCCAGCGCCTTCCGTGTGGGGGCGGGATCGGCTGAAGCTTTCTTT
cdr3_aa: CASAFRVGAGSAEAFF

d_call: NA
clone_size: NA
v_call: TRBV6-5
j_call: TRBJ2-3
cdr3_nt: TGTGCCAGCAGTGCCCTACTTGGGTCGACGCAGTATTTT
cdr3_aa: CASSALLGSTQYF

d_call: NA
clone_size: NA
v_call: TRBV6-5
j_call: TRBJ2-3
cdr3_nt: TGTGCGAGCAGTGCCCTACTTGTGTCAGCGTCGACGCAGTATTTT
cdr3_aa: CASSALLVSASTQYF

d_call: TRBD2
clone_size: NA
v_call: TRBV28
j_call: TRBJ2-5
cdr3_nt: TGTGCCAGCAGCAGACGACTAGCGGGAGGGGCGGAGACCCAGTACTTC
cdr3_aa: CASSRRLAGGAETQYF

d_call: NA
clone_size: NA
v_call: TRBV28
j_call: TRBJ2-2
cdr3_nt: TGTGCCAGCAGACCCTGGGGAGTACCCGGGGAGCTGTTTTTT
cdr3_aa: CASRPWGVPGELFF

d_call: NA
clone_size: NA
v_call: TRBV25-1
j_call: TRBJ2-1
cdr3_nt: TGTGCCAGCAATTTCCGACAGGTGGACAATGAGCAGTTCTTC
cdr3_aa: CASNFRQVDNEQFF

d_call: NA
clone_size: few
v_call: TRBV6-5
j_call: TRBJ2-3
cdr3_nt: TGTGCCAGCAGTGCCCTTGTTGGGTCAGCGTCGACGCAGTTTTTT
cdr3_aa: CASSALVGSASTQFF

d_call: NA
clone_size: NA
v_call: TRBV6-5
j_call: TRBJ2-3
cdr3_nt: TGTGCCAGCAGTGCCCTAGTTGGGTCAGCGTGGACGCAGTATTTT
cdr3_aa: CASSALVGSAWTQYF

d_call: TRBD1
clone_size: few
v_call: TRBV13
j_call: TRBJ2-5
cdr3_nt: TGTGCCAGCAGCCAAAGGGGAACAGGGGAACACCAAGGGACCCAGTACTTC
cdr3_aa: CASSQRGTGEHQGTQYF

d_call: TRBD1
clone_size: few
v_call: TRBV27
j_call: TRBJ2-5
cdr3_nt: TGTGCCAGCAGCCAAAGGGGAACAGGGGAACACCAAGAGACCCAGTACTTC
cdr3_aa: CASSQRGTGEHQETQYF

d_call: NA
clone_size: few
v_call: TRBV6-1
j_call: TRBJ2-2
cdr3_nt: TGTGCCAGCAGACAAACGTCCGGGGAGCTGTTTTTT
cdr3_aa: CASRQTSGELFF

d_call: NA
clone_size: NA
v_call: TRBV6-5
j_call: TRBJ2-5
cdr3_nt: TGTGCCACCAGTGATTATGGGGAAGAGACCCAGTACTTC
cdr3_aa: CATSDYGEETQYF

d_call: NA
clone_size: large
v_call: TRBV28
j_call: TRBJ2-7
cdr3_nt: TGTGCCAGCATGGGACACCTTAGCTACGAGCAGTACTTC
cdr3_aa: CASMGHLSYEQYF

d_call: NA
clone_size: medium-sized
v_call: TRBV28
j_call: TRBJ2-1
cdr3_nt: TGTGCCAGCAGCACGACACTCTACAATGAGCAGTTCTTC
cdr3_aa: CASSTTLYNEQFF

d_call: NA
clone_size: few
v_call: TRBV19
j_call: TRBJ2-1
cdr3_nt: TGTGCCAGCACGACACTCTACAATGAGCAGTTCTTC
cdr3_aa: CASTTLYNEQFF

d_call: TRBD2
clone_size: NA
v_call: TRBV29-1
j_call: TRBJ2-1
cdr3_nt: TGCTGCGTAGGCCTCCTAGCGGGAGAGGCCTATGAGCAGTTCTTC
cdr3_aa: CCVGLLAGEAYEQFF

d_call: NA
clone_size: few
v_call: TRBV25-1
j_call: TRBJ2-7
cdr3_nt: TGTGCCAGCATGGGACACCTTAGCTACGAGCAGTACTTC
cdr3_aa: CASMGHLSYEQYF

d_call: TRBD1
clone_size: NA
v_call: TRBV10-3
j_call: TRBJ2-7
cdr3_nt: TGTGCCAGCAGTTGGACAGGTTCCTACGAGCAGTACTTC
cdr3_aa: CASSWTGSYEQYF

d_call: NA
clone_size: NA
v_call: TRBV5-8
j_call: TRBJ2-2
cdr3_nt: TGTGCCAGCAGACAAACGTCCGGGGAGCTGTTTTTT
cdr3_aa: CASRQTSGELFF

d_call: NA
clone_size: few
v_call: TRBV7-9
j_call: TRBJ2-3
cdr3_nt: TGTGCCAGCAGCCCCACGCTAGGCGGCGCAGATACGCAGTATTTT
cdr3_aa: CASSPTLGGADTQYF

d_call: NA
clone_size: NA
v_call: TRBV6-1
j_call: TRBJ1-5
cdr3_nt: TGTGCCAGCAGAGCCCTGTCGGGGGGCAATCAGCCCCAGCATTTT
cdr3_aa: CASRALSGGNQPQHF

d_call: NA
clone_size: NA
v_call: TRBV30
j_call: TRBJ1-5
cdr3_nt: TGTGCCAGCAGAGCCCTGTCGGGGGGCGGCCAGCCCCAGCATTTT
cdr3_aa: CASRALSGGGQPQHF

d_call: NA
clone_size: NA
v_call: TRBV23-1
j_call: TRBJ2-7
cdr3_nt: TGCGCCAGACCCTTTGAGGCGCCCGGGGAAGAGCAGTACTTC
cdr3_aa: CARPFEAPGEEQYF

d_call: NA
clone_size: few
v_call: TRBV6-5
j_call: TRBJ2-1
cdr3_nt: TGTGCCAGCAGTGCCCTAACGTACAATGAGCAGTTCTTC
cdr3_aa: CASSALTYNEQFF

d_call: NA
clone_size: few
v_call: TRBV6-5
j_call: TRBJ2-3
cdr3_nt: TGTGCCAGCAGGGCCCTACTTGGGGCAGCGGCGACGCAGTATTTT
cdr3_aa: CASRALLGAAATQYF

d_call: NA
clone_size: NA
v_call: TRBV6-5
j_call: TRBJ2-3
cdr3_nt: TGTGCCAGCAGTGCCCTACTTTGGTCATCGTCGACGCAGTATTTT
cdr3_aa: CASSALLWSSSTQYF

d_call: NA
clone_size: many
v_call: TRBV6-5
j_call: TRBJ2-1
cdr3_nt: TGTGCCAGCAGCACGACACTCTACAATGAGCAGTTCTTC
cdr3_aa: CASSTTLYNEQFF

d_call: TRBD1
clone_size: many
v_call: TRBV27
j_call: TRBJ2-7
cdr3_nt: TGTGCCAGCAGTTGGACAGGTTCCTACGAGCAGTACTTC
cdr3_aa: CASSWTGSYEQYF

d_call: NA
clone_size: few
v_call: TRBV6-5
j_call: TRBJ1-5
cdr3_nt: TGTGCCAGCAGAGCCCTGTCGGGGGGCAATCAGCCCCAGCATTTT
cdr3_aa: CASRALSGGNQPQHF

d_call: TRBD2
clone_size: few
v_call: TRBV28
j_call: TRBJ2-1
cdr3_nt: TGTGCCAGCAGTTTCTTGCGCGGGAGTGGGAATGAGCAGTTCTTC
cdr3_aa: CASSFLRGSGNEQFF

d_call: NA
clone_size: NA
v_call: TRBV30
j_call: TRBJ1-5
cdr3_nt: TGTGCCTGGAGTTTTCCTCTGGGTAGCAATCAGCCCCAGCATTTT
cdr3_aa: CAWSFPLGSNQPQHF

d_call: NA
clone_size: NA
v_call: TRBV6-5
j_call: TRBJ2-3
cdr3_nt: TGTGGCTGCAGTGCCCTACTTGGGTCAGCGTCGTCGCAGTATTTT
cdr3_aa: CGCSALLGSASSQYF

d_call: NA
clone_size: NA
v_call: TRBV30
j_call: TRBJ1-5
cdr3_nt: TGTGCCAGCAGTTTCCTACTGGGGGGCAATCAGCCCCAGCATTTT
cdr3_aa: CASSFLLGGNQPQHF

d_call: NA
clone_size: NA
v_call: TRBV6-5
j_call: TRBJ2-3
cdr3_nt: TGTGCCAGCTGTGCCCTTCTTGGGTCAGCGTCGTCGCAGTATTTT
cdr3_aa: CASCALLGSASSQYF

d_call: NA
clone_size: few
v_call: TRBV23-1
j_call: TRBJ2-7
cdr3_nt: TGCGCCAGACCCTTTGAGCGCCCGGGGAACGAGCAGTACTTC
cdr3_aa: CARPFERPGNEQYF

d_call: NA
clone_size: few
v_call: TRBV6-1
j_call: TRBJ1-6
cdr3_nt: TGTGCCAGCAGGCCCCTACTTGGGGGGGGCTCACCCCTCCACTTT
cdr3_aa: CASRPLLGGGSPLHF

d_call: NA
clone_size: few
v_call: TRBV23-1
j_call: TRBJ2-6
cdr3_nt: TGCGCCAGCAGTCAATCGCCCCTTCGTTTTGAGGGGGCCAACGTCCTGACTTTC
cdr3_aa: CASSQSPLRFEGANVLTF

d_call: TRBD2
clone_size: few
v_call: TRBV28
j_call: TRBJ2-2
cdr3_nt: TGTGCCAGACCCTGGGGAGGGACCGGGGAGCTGTTTTTT
cdr3_aa: CARPWGGTGELFF

d_call: NA
clone_size: NA
v_call: TRBV19
j_call: TRBJ2-3
cdr3_nt: TGTGCCAGTAGGGCGGGAAACTCTGATACGCAGTATTTT
cdr3_aa: CASRAGNSDTQYF